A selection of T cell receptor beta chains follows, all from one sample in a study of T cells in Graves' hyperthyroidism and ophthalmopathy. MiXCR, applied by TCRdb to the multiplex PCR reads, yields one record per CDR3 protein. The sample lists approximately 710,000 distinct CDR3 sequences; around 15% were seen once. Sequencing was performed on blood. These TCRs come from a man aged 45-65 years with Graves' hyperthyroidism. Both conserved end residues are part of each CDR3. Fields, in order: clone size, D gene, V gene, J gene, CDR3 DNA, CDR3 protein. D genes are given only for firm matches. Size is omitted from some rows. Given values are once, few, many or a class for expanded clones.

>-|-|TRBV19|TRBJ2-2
TGTGCCAGTAGTGCGATGTACGGGGCCCCCGGGGAGCTGTTTTTT
CASSAMYGAPGELFF
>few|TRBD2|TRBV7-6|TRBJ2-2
TGTGCCAGCAGCTTAGCGAATAAAGCGGGAGTCGATCCCACCGGGGAGCTGTTTTTT
CASSLANKAGVDPTGELFF
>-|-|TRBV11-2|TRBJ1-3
TGCGCCAGCAGCTTGGGTATGCCTGGTAGAAACACCATATATTTT
CASSLGMPGRNTIYF
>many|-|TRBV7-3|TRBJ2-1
TGTGCCAGCAGTCTCTTTACAACGAGCTCCTACAATGAGCAGTTCTTC
CASSLFTTSSYNEQFF
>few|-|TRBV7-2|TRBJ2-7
TGTGCCAGCAGCCAAACTCCGGACAGGCAGTACTTC
CASSQTPDRQYF
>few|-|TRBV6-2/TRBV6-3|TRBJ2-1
TGTGCCAGCAGTTACTCGAATCTTTTCGGTGGTAGCTCCTACAATGAGCAGTTCTTC
CASSYSNLFGGSSYNEQFF
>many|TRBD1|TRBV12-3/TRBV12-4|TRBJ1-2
TGTGCCAGCAGCTTCCCTCCCGGACAGGCTCCTGGGGGCTACACCTTC
CASSFPPGQAPGGYTF
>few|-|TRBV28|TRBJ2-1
TGTGCCAGCAGTTCTTCCGGGACAAATTACAATGAGCAGTTCTTC
CASSSSGTNYNEQFF
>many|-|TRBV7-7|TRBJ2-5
TGTGCTAGCAGCTTAGGGGGGGGGGCCCAGTACTTC
CASSLGGGAQYF
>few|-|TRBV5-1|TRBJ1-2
TGCGCCAGCAGCTTGGGGGGCGCCCAATTAATCTACACCTTC
CASSLGGAQLIYTF
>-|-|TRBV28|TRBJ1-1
TGTGCCAGCAGTTTAAGCAGGGAGACTGAAGCTTTCTTT
CASSLSRETEAFF
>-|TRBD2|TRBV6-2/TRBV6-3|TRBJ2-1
TGTGCCAGCAGCCAAGGGACTAGCGGGAAAGATGAGCAGTTCTTC
CASSQGTSGKDEQFF
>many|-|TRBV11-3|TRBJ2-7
TGTGCCAGCAGCCAATTTAGGGGAATGGAGCAGTACTTC
CASSQFRGMEQYF
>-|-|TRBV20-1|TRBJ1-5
TGCAGTGCTCCCGGGGTTGGCAATCAGCCCCAGCATTTT
CSAPGVGNQPQHF
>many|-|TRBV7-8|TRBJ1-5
TGTGCCAGCAGTACTTGGACGATTTATAGCAATCAGCCCCAGCATTTT
CASSTWTIYSNQPQHF
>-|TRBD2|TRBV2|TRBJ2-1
TGTGCCAGCAGTGAGGACGGGAGGGCCTTCTACAATGAGCAGTTCTTC
CASSEDGRAFYNEQFF
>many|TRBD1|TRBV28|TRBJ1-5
TGTGCCAGCAGCAAATCCGGGACAGGGGTTTCGCAGCCCCAGCATTTT
CASSKSGTGVSQPQHF
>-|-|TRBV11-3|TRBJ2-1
TGTGCCAGCAGCAGGGACCGCCACGAGCAGTTCTTC
CASSRDRHEQFF
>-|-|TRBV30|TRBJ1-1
TGTGCCTGGAGTACAGGGTATCTTTATGCTTTCTTT
CAWSTGYLYAFF
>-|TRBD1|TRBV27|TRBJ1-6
TGTGCCAGCCAAAAAGGGGGACAGTATAATTCACCCCTCCACTTT
CASQKGGQYNSPLHF
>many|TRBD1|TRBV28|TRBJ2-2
TGTGCCAGCAGTTTGCATAACCTGGGACAGGGGTTCGGGGAGCTGTTTTTT
CASSLHNLGQGFGELFF
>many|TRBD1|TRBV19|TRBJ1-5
TGTGCCAGTAGTCCGGGACAGACCGATAGCAATCAGCCCCAGCATTTT
CASSPGQTDSNQPQHF
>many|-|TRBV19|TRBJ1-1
TGTGCCAGTAGAACAAATCAGCGGCTCAAAATCATGAACACTGAAGCTTTCTTT
CASRTNQRLKIMNTEAFF
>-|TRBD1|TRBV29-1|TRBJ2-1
TGCAGCGTTGAAAGGTCGGGGGCAGGGGGCTATGAGCAGTTCTTC
CSVERSGAGGYEQFF
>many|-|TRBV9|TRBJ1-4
TGTGCCAGCACCCCGGGGTTGTCGGATGAAAAACTGTTTTTT
CASTPGLSDEKLFF
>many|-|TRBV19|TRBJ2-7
TGTGCTAGCAGCCCTGGCACCGGACCTTCCTACGAGCAGTACTTC
CASSPGTGPSYEQYF
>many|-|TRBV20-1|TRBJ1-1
TGCAGTGCGCCGCTCCCGGGGGCGAGGACTGAAGCTTTCTTT
CSAPLPGARTEAFF
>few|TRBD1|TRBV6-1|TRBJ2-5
TGTGCCAGCAGTGGTCAAAGGGACAGGAATCGGGAGACCCAGTACTTC
CASSGQRDRNRETQYF
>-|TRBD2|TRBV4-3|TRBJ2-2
TGCGCCAGCAGCCAAGTTAGTCTAGCGGCCGGGGAGCTGTTTTTT
CASSQVSLAAGELFF
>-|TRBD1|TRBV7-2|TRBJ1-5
TGTGCCAGCAGCTTAACAGGGGGCTCAGATCAGCCCCAGCATTTT
CASSLTGGSDQPQHF
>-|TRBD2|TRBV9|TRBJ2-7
TGTGCCAGCAGTGTAACTAGCGGAAACTACGAGCAGTACTTC
CASSVTSGNYEQYF
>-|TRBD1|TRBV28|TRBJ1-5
TGTGCCAGCAGTTTGCACAGGGGAGGCAATCAGCCCCAGCATTTT
CASSLHRGGNQPQHF
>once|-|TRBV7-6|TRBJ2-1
TGTGCCAGCAGCTTACTAGGGTTCTTCTCCTACAATGAGCAGTTCTTC
CASSLLGFFSYNEQFF
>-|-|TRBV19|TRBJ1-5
TGTGCCAGTAGTATTAAAGTAAATCAGCCCCAGCATTTT
CASSIKVNQPQHF
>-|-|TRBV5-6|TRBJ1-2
TGTGCCAGCAGCTCAGGGTTTGGCTACACCTTC
CASSSGFGYTF
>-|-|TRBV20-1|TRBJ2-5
TGCAGTGCTAGAGATCGGAGGACCCAAAAAGAGACCCAGTACTTC
CSARDRRTQKETQYF
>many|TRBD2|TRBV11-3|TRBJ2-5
TGTGCCAGCAGCCGGGCTAGCGGGTACCAAGAGACCCAGTACTTC
CASSRASGYQETQYF
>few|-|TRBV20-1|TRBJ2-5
TGCAGTGCTACCCGAGAGACCCAGTACTTC
CSATRETQYF
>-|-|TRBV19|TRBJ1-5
TGTGCCAGTGTTACGGGGGACACCCCCAATCAGCCCCAGCATTTT
CASVTGDTPNQPQHF
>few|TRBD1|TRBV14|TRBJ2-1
TGTGCCAGCAGCCACCTGGGACAGGCCCCAATCAATGAGCAGTTCTTC
CASSHLGQAPINEQFF
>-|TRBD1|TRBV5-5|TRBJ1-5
TGTGCCAGCAGCTCTATAGAGCAGGGGGGCAATCAGCCCCAGCATTTT
CASSSIEQGGNQPQHF
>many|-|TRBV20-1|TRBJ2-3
TGCAGTGCTATTTTGCGGGCGGGCACAGATACGCAGTATTTT
CSAILRAGTDTQYF
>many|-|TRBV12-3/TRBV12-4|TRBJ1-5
TGTGCCAGCAGTCACATAGACAATCAGCCCCAGCATTTT
CASSHIDNQPQHF
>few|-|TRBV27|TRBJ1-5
TGTGCCAGCAGTTCGCGCATGACGGGGCCCCTTGAAGGCAATCAGCCCCAGCATTTT
CASSSRMTGPLEGNQPQHF
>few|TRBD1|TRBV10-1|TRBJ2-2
TGCGCCAGCAGTCTGGGACAGGGGGGAATCGGGGAGCTGTTTTTT
CASSLGQGGIGELFF
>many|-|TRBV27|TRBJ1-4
TGTGCCAGCAGTTTATGGGGGGCAGCTAATGAAAAACTGTTTTTT
CASSLWGAANEKLFF
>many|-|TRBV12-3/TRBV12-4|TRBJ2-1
TGTGCCAGCAGCCGAGGACCCGCGTGGTTTGGTGAGCAGTTCTTC
CASSRGPAWFGEQFF
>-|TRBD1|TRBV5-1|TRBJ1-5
TGCGCCAGCAGCTTCACAGGGGAACAGCCCCAGCATTTT
CASSFTGEQPQHF
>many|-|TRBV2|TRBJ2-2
TGTGCCAGCAAATTACTGCAGAACACCGGGGAGCTGTTTTTT
CASKLLQNTGELFF
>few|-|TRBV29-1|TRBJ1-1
TGCAGCGTTGAAGATGGGCGGGCCACTGAAGCTTTCTTT
CSVEDGRATEAFF
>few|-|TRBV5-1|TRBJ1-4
TGCGCCAGCAGCTTGGCTCCGGGGTCGGGTGAAAAACTGTTTTTT
CASSLAPGSGEKLFF